This paragraph covers one TCR beta chain sequence. Its antigen is still unknown. This entry is derived from a study of T cells in Graves' hyperthyroidism and ophthalmopathy. Study outcomes and limitations: In blood, most of the thyroid clonotypes expanded above 0.001 were also present. Ophthalmopathy was identified by the model a median approximately 6.4 months ahead of onset.

Ophthalmopathy cases met thresholds of Clinical Activity Score at least 3, NOSPECS grade at least 4 and duration under 3 months. Thyroid ultrasound and orbital computed tomography, with clinical symptoms and serum thyroxine and TRAb, informed diagnoses. V was pared by 0 bases and J by 0 bases, with 5 bases between. The CDR3 sequence is 13 residues long. Germline-derived CDR1 and CDR2 are DFQATT and SNEGSKA (reference sequence). From RNA transcripts, TCR beta CDR3 regions were amplified. Primed by the HTBI set, a first-round RT-PCR was run on the TCR CDR3. TCRdb analysed the multiplex PCR reads with MiXCR anew, one entry per CDR3 protein. Altogether roughly 500,000 distinct CDR3 sequences are present, less than 25% being singletons, with the ten largest covering 49%.

V and J are TRBV20-1 and TRBJ1-2; weak D call: TRBD1 (5 bases). The TCR comes from a woman in her 70s with Graves' ophthalmopathy. Sequencing was done on a sample of blood. The CDR3 DNA is TGCAGTGCTAGAGAACAGGCTAACTATGGCTACACCTTC. It is translated as CSAREQANYGYTF.